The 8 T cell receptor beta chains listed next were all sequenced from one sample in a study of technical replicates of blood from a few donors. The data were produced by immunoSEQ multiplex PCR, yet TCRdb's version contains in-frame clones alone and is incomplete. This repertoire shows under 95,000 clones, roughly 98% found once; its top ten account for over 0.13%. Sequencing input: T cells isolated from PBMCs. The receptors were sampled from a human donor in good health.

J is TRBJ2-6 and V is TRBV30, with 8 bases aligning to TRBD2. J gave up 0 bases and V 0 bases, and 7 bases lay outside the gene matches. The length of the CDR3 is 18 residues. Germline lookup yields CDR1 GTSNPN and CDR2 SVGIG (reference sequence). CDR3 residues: CAWSVGGGPFSGANVLTF. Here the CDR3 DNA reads TGTGCCTGGAGTGTCGGCGGGGGGCCCTTCTCTGGGGCCAACGTCCTGACTTTC.

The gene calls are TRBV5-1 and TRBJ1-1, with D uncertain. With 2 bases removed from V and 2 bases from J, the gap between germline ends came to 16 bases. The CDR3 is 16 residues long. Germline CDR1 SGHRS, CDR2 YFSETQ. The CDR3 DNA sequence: TGCGCCAGCAGCTTCGTGGCTTTGGTCTCCAACACTGAAGCTTTCTTT. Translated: CASSFVALVSNTEAFF.

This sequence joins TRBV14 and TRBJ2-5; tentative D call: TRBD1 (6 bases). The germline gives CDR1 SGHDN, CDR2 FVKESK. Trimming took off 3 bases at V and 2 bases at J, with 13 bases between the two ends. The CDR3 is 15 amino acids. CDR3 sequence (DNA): TGTGCCAGCAGCCACCTAAACAGGGATCAAGAGACCCAGTACTTC. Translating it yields CASSHLNRDQETQYF.

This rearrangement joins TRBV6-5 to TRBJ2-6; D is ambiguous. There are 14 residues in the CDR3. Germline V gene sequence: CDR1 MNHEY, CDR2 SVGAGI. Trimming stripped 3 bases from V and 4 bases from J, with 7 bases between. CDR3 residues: CASSYQNGANVLTF. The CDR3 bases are TGTGCCAGCAGTTATCAGAACGGGGCCAACGTCCTGACTTTC.

CDR3 bases: TGTGCCAGCAGCTGGGACAACTACGAGCAGTACTTC. This sequence encodes CASSWDNYEQYF. The rearrangement uses TRBV7-9 and TRBJ2-7; TRBD1 is a possible D gene (6 bases). Trimming removed 4 bases at V and 3 bases at J, with 7 bases between. CDR1 SEHNR and CDR2 FQNEAQ come from the germline V gene (reference sequence). The CDR3 is made up of 12 amino acids.

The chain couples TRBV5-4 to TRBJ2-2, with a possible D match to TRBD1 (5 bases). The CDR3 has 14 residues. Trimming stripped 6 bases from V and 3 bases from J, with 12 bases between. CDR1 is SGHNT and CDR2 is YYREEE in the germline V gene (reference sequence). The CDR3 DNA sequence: TGTGCCAGCAATAAGCAGGGTTACACCGGGGAGCTGTTTTTT. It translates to CASNKQGYTGELFF.

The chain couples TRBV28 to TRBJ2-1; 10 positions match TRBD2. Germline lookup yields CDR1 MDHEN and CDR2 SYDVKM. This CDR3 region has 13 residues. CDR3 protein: CATGLAGVGEQFF. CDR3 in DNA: TGTGCAACGGGCCTAGCGGGAGTAGGTGAGCAGTTCTTC.

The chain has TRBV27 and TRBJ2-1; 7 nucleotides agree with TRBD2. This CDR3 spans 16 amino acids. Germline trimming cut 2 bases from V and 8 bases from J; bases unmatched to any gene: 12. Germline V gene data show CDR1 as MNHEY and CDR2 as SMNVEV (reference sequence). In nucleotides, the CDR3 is TGTGCCAGCAGTTTAGACGGGAGGCTTACGGACGATGAGCAGTTCTTC. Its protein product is CASSLDGRLTDDEQFF.